The source of this TCR beta chain is a study of cytomegalovirus exposure and HLA in healthy donors. Overall study context: Out of about 360 genotyped donors, roughly 80% belonged to the Caucasian-associated ancestry cluster.

Though probably carrying unrecorded immune exposures, donors were nominally healthy at sampling. Primers for the PCR totalled 60 Vbeta and 13 Jbeta. Sequencing was performed with immunoSEQ multiplex PCR; in TCRdb, only in-frame clones are kept and a portion is missing. The sample shows roughly 100,000 clones, about 70% of them seen only once. The sequence was collected from a man aged 50-60 years in good health and CMV-seropositive. Sequenced input: PBMCs.

CDR3 DNA sequence: TGTGCCAGCAGTTTATCGGGGCGGCTGGACACTGAAGCTTTCTTT. It translates to CASSLSGRLDTEAFF. This chain uses TRBV27 with TRBJ1-1; tentative D call: TRBD1 (5 bases). V was clipped by 0 bases and J by 3 bases, with 11 bases between them. CDR3 length equals 15 residues. In germline, CDR1 is MNHEY, CDR2 SMNVEV (reference sequence).